Listed below are T cell receptor beta chains from one sample, sequenced in a study of response to subunit inactivated influenza vaccine. One entry per CDR3 protein, called by TCRdb with MiXCR from the RT-PCR reads. The repertoire has hundreds of thousands of distinct CDR3 sequences, approximately 15% of them found once; the top ten carry roughly 6.4%. The sample here was PBMCs from blood, taken less than 15 days before vaccination. These receptors were obtained from a man aged 50-60 years who received an inactivated influenza vaccine. The CDR3 runs from the conserved cysteine through the conserved F or W. The order of the fields is CDR3 protein, clone size, V gene. The size of a clone is reported for some rows only, either as once, few or many, or as a class for expanded clones.

CASSLALWVEQYF few TRBV4-3
CASSEFGLAINTGELFF few TRBV25-1
CSASPPGGSYEQYF - TRBV20-1
CSAGTPNTGELFF many TRBV29-1
CASSSSGWRNEKLFF many TRBV27
CASSQGPPGSQPQHF - TRBV4-1
CAISVDTPEDEQYF - TRBV10-3
CSARAQTSGRAMPGEQYF - TRBV20-1
CASSQGQGPFSPLHF - TRBV3-1
CSATKGAHTGELFF - TRBV20-1
CASRATGQGGNIQYF many TRBV5-1
CASSFSFLTSYEQYF few TRBV5-5
CASSPGQVNEQYF - TRBV12-3/TRBV12-4
CASGPHVRGLFTGELFF - TRBV28
CASSPGLSRDEQFF few TRBV27
CASSPSGNIQYF - TRBV7-2
CASSHGTGGSPYEQYF few TRBV25-1
CSLRGGFQETQYF many TRBV29-1
CASSVSGTHIDEQFF - TRBV9
CASSPLRRPGGYNEQFF - TRBV7-3
CASSSTRDRGYEQYF few TRBV7-9
CASSRATEETQYF - TRBV7-2
CASSAHSGSGYWDNEQFF - TRBV9
CASSYTGTTPGGTQYF - TRBV6-5
CASSTRDSTDTQYF - TRBV27
CAISESKGPTLSGANVLTF - TRBV10-3
CASSPTGIGADTQYF - TRBV7-9
CAGQPPQGRTSGTNTGELFF few TRBV5-6
CASSRPSGRNYNEQFF - TRBV28
CASSYGEVAAFF few TRBV6-2/TRBV6-3
CASSPGLVRETQYF - TRBV7-6
CSANGPSYNEQFF - TRBV20-1
CASSLAVGVYNEQFF - TRBV7-8
CASSLTGRPPYEQYF many TRBV5-1
CATSRVGTGAVEQFF - TRBV15
CASSARSRGVWANVLTF - TRBV6-1
CASSLVIGGNNEQFF - TRBV5-1
CASSQGGPYSTDTQYF - TRBV4-3
CASRATNPTTYEQYF few TRBV6-2/TRBV6-3
CASSPGVSRVHEQYF few TRBV3-1
CASSLGTYRQETQYF - TRBV7-6
CASSRTGPETQYF few TRBV28
CASGGQLPKTGELFF few TRBV6-2/TRBV6-3
CASSPRDGSPNTGELFF - TRBV18
CASSLGDFSYNEQFF many TRBV5-1
CAIRGTSGGQETQYF - TRBV10-3
CSARDVPDGRDWEKLFF few TRBV20-1
CSVGSFRAEAFF few TRBV29-1
CASSAQQGVGYTF - TRBV5-1
CASSLPSGTSGGSQYF many TRBV7-2
CASSDRVFYSSYNEQFF few TRBV3-1
CASSLGPAFYEQYF many TRBV7-2
CASSSWTGGNPNEQFF many TRBV28
CAALSSGGDSGANVLTF few TRBV10-3
CAWSIGTARTEAFF - TRBV30
CSVRQIETGPYEQYF - TRBV29-1
CASRQTSVNTEAFF few TRBV7-2
CASSLSGVSGYTF few TRBV5-1
CASSQDRSNTGELFF many TRBV4-2